This entry lists 22 T cell receptor beta chains sequenced from one sample in a study of shared clonotypes between healthy human individuals. The table came from immunoSEQ multiplex PCR; TCRdb's copy has only in-frame clones and leaves some out. This table holds a few hundred thousand clones, approximately 80% found once. The sample consisted of PBMCs. Every receptor here comes from a woman aged 40 to 50 in good health. Some clones in this sample may be carry-over from other donors' samples.

The rearrangement links TRBV6-1 to TRBJ1-1, with 9 positions matching TRBD1. The CDR3 extends over 13 amino acids. After removal of 6 bases from V and 7 bases from J, the junction contained 6 bases not matched to a gene. Germline loops: CDR1 MNHNS, CDR2 SASEGT. CDR3 residues: CASSRTGDSEAFF. The DNA for the CDR3 is TGTGCCAGCAGCCGGACAGGGGATAGTGAAGCTTTCTTT.

Only a few counts were recorded for this clone. This likely came from a read error, as a far larger clone is one base away. The genes are TRBV6-1 and TRBJ1-5, with TRBD1 matching over 7 bases. Per the germline V gene, CDR1 is MNHNS and CDR2 is SASEGT. The CDR3 length is 14 residues. With V trimmed by 1 base and J by 5 bases, 2 bases remained unmatched. The CDR3 protein is CASSEGGQDQPQHF. As DNA, the CDR3 is TGTGCCAGCAGTGAAGGTGGACAGGATCAGCCCCAGCATTTT.

The chain couples TRBV5-6 to TRBJ2-7, with a tentative D call TRBD2 (5 bases). Trimming pared 7 bases from V and 5 bases from J, leaving 16 bases between. The CDR3 length is 13 residues. From germline, CDR1 is SGHDT and CDR2 YYEEEE. The CDR3 loop reads CASCAGLTHEQYF. CDR3 in DNA: TGTGCCAGCTGTGCAGGACTGACCCACGAGCAGTACTTC.

The CDR3: CASSPRRLAGGRADTQYF. CDR3 bases: TGTGCCAGCAGCCCCCGAAGACTAGCGGGAGGCCGGGCAGATACGCAGTATTTT. This chain connects TRBV11-1 to TRBJ2-3; 13 bases are shared with TRBD2. V lost 5 bases, J lost 4 bases, and 12 bases stayed unmatched. The CDR3 totals 18 residues. Germline CDR1 and CDR2: SGHAT and FQDESV (reference sequence).

The chain recombines TRBV7-9 with TRBJ2-7, with a possible D match to TRBD1 (5 bases). Trimming pared 2 bases from V and 2 bases from J, leaving 13 bases between. The CDR3 is made up of 15 amino acids. Germline-derived CDR1 and CDR2 are SEHNR and FQNEAQ (reference sequence). The CDR3 loop reads CASSLMYGATYEQYF. The CDR3 region has the DNA TGTGCCAGCAGCTTAATGTATGGGGCTACCTACGAGCAGTACTTC.

The chain combines TRBV7-8 with TRBJ2-3, with TRBD1 matching over 8 bases. The CDR3 covers 16 residues. Looked up from germline, CDR1 is SGHVS and CDR2 is FQNEAQ. The ends lost 0 bases at V and 4 bases at J; junction bases unmatched: 6. The CDR3 nucleotides read TGTGCCAGCAGCTTAGCGGGGACAGGAGGATCAGATACGCAGTATTTT. It encodes CASSLAGTGGSDTQYF.

As DNA, the CDR3 is TGCGCCAGCAGCCCTACTAGCGCTCCAGATACGCAGTATTTT. Its protein is CASSPTSAPDTQYF. The chain links TRBV5-1 to TRBJ2-3; 7 positions match TRBD2. The CDR3 is 14 residues long. Germline V CDR1 and CDR2: SGHRS, YFSETQ. The junction had 6 bases not matched to a gene; V was cut back by 4 bases and J by 4 bases.

The CDR3 nucleotides read TGTGCCAGCAGCCCCCGGACAGCAGCCTACAATGAGCAGTTCTTC. It translates to CASSPRTAAYNEQFF. This chain links TRBV21-1 with TRBJ2-1; the table's D call, TRBD1, has no DNA check behind it. TRBV21-1 is a recognized pseudogene. This CDR3 contains 15 residues.

V gene TRBV11-2 combines with J gene TRBJ2-7; no reliable D call. Trimming took off 4 bases at V and 5 bases at J, with 12 bases between the two ends. In germline, CDR1 is SGHAT, CDR2 FQNNGV. This CDR3 contains 13 residues. Written as DNA, the CDR3 is TGTGCCAGCAGCTCATCTTTAATCGACGAGCAGTACTTC. This encodes CASSSSLIDEQYF. The variable domain in full, completed from reference TRBV11-2 and TRBJ2-7, reads EAGVAQSPRYKIIEKRQSVAFWCNPISGHATLYWYQQILGQGPKLLIQFQNNGVVDDSQLPKDRFSAERLKGVDSTLKIQPAKLEDSAVYLCASSSSLIDEQYFGPGTRLTVT.

This clone was picked up a small number of times. The chain couples TRBV28 to TRBJ2-5; 9 bases match TRBD2. The DNA matches TRBJ2-7 better at its end, which makes the J call doubtful. From germline, CDR1 is MDHEN and CDR2 SYDVKM. The CDR3 consists of 14 residues. CDR3: CASSFIAGELEQYF. The CDR3 nucleotides read TGTGCCAGCAGTTTTATAGCGGGAGAACTCGAGCAGTACTTC.

The V gene is TRBV5-4, the J gene TRBJ1-1; 7 positions agree with TRBD1. There are 15 residues in the CDR3. The junction had 9 bases not matched to a gene; V was cut back by 7 bases and J by 0 bases. CDR1 is SGHNT, CDR2 YYREEE, per germline (reference sequence). CDR3 sequence (DNA): TGTGCCAGCCACAGGGGCGGATCCATGAACACTGAAGCTTTCTTT. Amino acids: CASHRGGSMNTEAFF.

The CDR3 DNA is TGTGCCACCAGCAGATACTGGGACAGGGTTGGCAAAAAACTGTTTTTT. The encoded protein is CATSRYWDRVGKKLFF. The chain has TRBV15 and TRBJ1-4; 9 bases align to TRBD1. J was trimmed by 9 bases and V by 2 bases; bases with no gene match: 10. This CDR3 region has 16 residues. The germline V gene encodes CDR1 LNHNV and CDR2 YYDKDF (reference sequence). The full variable domain, completed using reference TRBV15 and TRBJ1-4, is DAMVIQNPRYQVTQFGKPVTLSCSQTLNHNVMYWYQQKSSQAPKLLFHYYDKDFNNEADTPDNFQSRRPNTSFCFLDIRSPGLGDTAMYLCATSRYWDRVGKKLFFGSGTQLSVL.

The rearrangement links TRBV19 to TRBJ1-5; D is ambiguous. Trimming removed 1 base at V and 7 bases at J, with 11 bases between. CDR1 is LNHDA, CDR2 SQIVND, per germline (reference sequence). CDR3 length: 14 residues. DNA for the CDR3: TGTGCCAGTAGTATAGCGGGATTCGAGCAGCCCCAGCATTTT. Translating gives CASSIAGFEQPQHF.

The J gene is TRBJ1-5, the V gene TRBV4-1; weak D call: TRBD1 (5 bases). Between the trimmed V and J ends, which lost 4 bases and 3 bases, there was a span of 13 bases. Germline CDR1 reads MGHRA; CDR2 reads YSYEKL. The length of the CDR3 is 15 residues. The CDR3 protein is CASSPSGGTNQPQHF. CDR3 nucleotides: TGCGCCAGCAGCCCAAGCGGGGGAACCAATCAGCCCCAGCATTTT.

The sample holds a few counts of this clone. The chain combines TRBV29-1 with TRBJ2-6, with D unclear. In germline, CDR1 is SQVTM, CDR2 ANQGSEA. The CDR3 is made up of 15 amino acids. V shed 8 bases and J shed 1 base, with 15 bases lying between them. The CDR3 protein is CSKGNEVSGANVLTF. The CDR3 nucleotides are TGCAGCAAGGGAAATGAGGTATCTGGGGCCAACGTCCTGACTTTC.

The chain has TRBV11-2 and TRBJ2-7, with D possibly being TRBD2 (5 bases). The CDR3 sequence is 14 residues long. Trimming pared 2 bases from V and 3 bases from J, leaving 11 bases between. Looked up from germline, CDR1 is SGHAT and CDR2 is FQNNGV. The CDR3 region has the DNA TGTGCCAGCAGCTTAAGCGGTCTAGGCTACGAGCAGTACTTC. Translated, it gives CASSLSGLGYEQYF.

This chain joins TRBV28 and TRBJ2-3; D is tentatively TRBD1 or TRBD2 (5 bases each). CDR1 MDHEN and CDR2 SYDVKM come from the germline V gene. The V gene lost 8 bases and the J gene lost 4 bases, with 10 bases spanning the gap. The CDR3 consists of 12 residues. The CDR3 protein is CASRDGPDTQYF. The CDR3 nucleotides read TGTGCCAGCCGGGACGGACCAGATACGCAGTATTTT.

The chain carries TRBV28 and TRBJ2-3, with D possibly matching TRBD1 (6 bases). Per the germline V gene, CDR1 is MDHEN and CDR2 is SYDVKM. V dropped 3 bases and J dropped 0 bases, with 19 bases sitting between them. This CDR3 contains 18 residues. The CDR3 spells CASSFLVGQGSSTDTQYF. The CDR3 nucleotides are TGTGCCAGCAGTTTTTTAGTAGGGCAGGGGTCGAGCACAGATACGCAGTATTTT.

The J gene is TRBJ1-1, the V gene TRBV19; TRBD1 matches at 7 bases. The V segment lost 6 bases and the J segment 5 bases; nucleotides outside the gene matches: 15. Germline loops: CDR1 LNHDA, CDR2 SQIVND (reference sequence). The CDR3 loop spans 16 amino acids. The CDR3 DNA reads TGTGCCAGTAGAAGGGAGACAGGGATAATACGGACTGAAGCTTTCTTT. It translates to CASRRETGIIRTEAFF.

This clone is a singleton in its sample. The rearrangement links TRBV18 to TRBJ2-3, with D possibly being TRBD2 (5 bases). Germline V gene data show CDR1 as KGHSH and CDR2 as LQKENI. Trimming removed 5 bases at V and 4 bases at J, with 7 bases between. The CDR3 totals 12 residues. CDR3 nucleotide sequence: TGTGCCAGCTCATACGGGGCAGATACGCAGTATTTT. Protein: CASSYGADTQYF.

This clone has a single count. The chain employs TRBV5-4 and TRBJ1-5; D remains unclear. CDR3 length: 10 amino acids. Trimming pared 5 bases from V and 9 bases from J, leaving 6 bases between. Germline V gives CDR1 SGHNT, CDR2 YYREEE (reference sequence). Here the CDR3 reads CASRGVPQHF. For the CDR3, the DNA is TGTGCCAGCAGGGGAGTGCCCCAGCATTTT.

Remarks on this clone: This sequence is one base from a far larger clone and is likely a read error. This CDR3 is also generated by other DNA sequences in the sample. This sequence joins TRBV7-2 and TRBJ1-2; the D is unclear. Germline CDR1 and CDR2: SGHTA and FQGNSA. There are 16 residues in the CDR3. The CDR3 loop reads CASSRRGLDANYGYTF. The CDR3, as DNA: TGTGCCAGCAGCCGCCGTGGGTTGGATGCTAACTATGGCTACACCTTT.